The sequence of this T cell receptor (beta chain) was determined in a study of human T cells and chemical hapten exposure. Whole-study context: Alopecia areata, totalis or universalis was found in mostly female patients. The study, taken as a whole, reports: Sensitizing to DPC left TCRs with a frequency above 1 in 1000 unaltered.

This clonotype was recorded at least ten times. Its antigen is still unknown. Time point defined: patch test 1, 2 weeks after DPC sensitization. Treatment reported: therapeutic diphenylcyclopropenone sensitization with weekly scalp DPC. In the original workflow: A per-sample median of about 94,000 TCRs was observed, with counts ranging from about 23,224 to 690,600. In TCRdb, the RACE reads were re-called with MiXCR into one record per CDR3 protein. The V and J calls, along with clone size, are taken from TCRdb and not from the paper's own processing. The sample records some 350,000 distinct CDR3 sequences, about 7% being singletons. The receptor was derived from a woman aged 18-30 years with alopecia areata. Some clones in this sample may be carry-over from other donors' samples. Specimen: whole blood, collected in connection with sensitization to the hapten diphenylcyclopropenone (DPC).

In nucleotides, the CDR3 is TGTGCATCAGGGACAGCCTGGTACGAGCAGTACTTC. Residues: CASGTAWYEQYF. The rearrangement joins TRBV28 to TRBJ2-7; 7 bases line up with TRBD1. The germline V gene encodes CDR1 MDHEN and CDR2 SYDVKM. CDR3 length: 12 amino acids.